Listed here are 7 T cell receptor beta chains from one sample, sequenced in a study of blood T cell repertoires in COVID-19. Generated by immunoSEQ multiplex PCR, the TCRdb table keeps only in-frame clones and is missing some. The table has just over 150,000 clones, 70% to 85% seen once. Sequencing input: peripheral blood. These receptors were taken from a woman aged 50 to 60 with acute or convalescent COVID-19.

CDR3 bases: TGTGCCACCAGCGGCAGGGGCGGTCAAGAGACCCAGTACTTC. This sequence encodes CATSGRGGQETQYF. J is TRBJ2-5 and V is TRBV15, with a tentative D call TRBD1 (6 bases). CDR1 and CDR2 (germline): LNHNV, YYDKDF (reference sequence). This CDR3 spans 14 amino acids. V was trimmed by 5 bases and J by 2 bases, leaving 12 bases between them.

The rearrangement links TRBV2 to TRBJ1-1; D call uncertain. Trimming shortened V by 5 bases and J by 1 base, and 8 bases separated the two germline ends. The germline V gene encodes CDR1 SNHLY and CDR2 FYNNEI. The CDR3 spans 13 residues. CDR3 in DNA: TGTGCCAGCAGTCTGGGAGAGAACACTGAAGCTTTCTTT. This translates into CASSLGENTEAFF.

The gene calls are TRBV9 and TRBJ2-1; TRBD2 aligns across 8 bases. Germline-derived CDR1 and CDR2 are SGDLS and YYNGEE. The CDR3 runs 16 residues. The V and J ends lost 2 bases and 6 bases, in that order; junction bases with no gene match: 10. The CDR3 bases are TGTGCCAGCAGCGTGGAACTAGCGCGGGGGGTCAATGAGCAGTTCTTC. Translation: CASSVELARGVNEQFF.

Details on this clone: The CDR3 end shows no conserved phenylalanine or tryptophan, and so a read error is likely. The limits of the CDR3 on the DNA are not certain, so only TCRdb's listed CDR3 is given. The rearrangement joins TRBV11-2 to TRBJ1-2. The CDR3 spans 14 residues, counting both ends. Germline V gives CDR1 SGHAT, CDR2 FQNNGV. CDR3 residues: CASSPAAAYSLEAS.

The chain joins TRBV18 to TRBJ2-1, with 10 nucleotides matching TRBD1. Germline CDR1 reads KGHSH; CDR2 reads LQKENI. The V segment lost 3 bases and the J segment 5 bases; nucleotides outside the gene matches: 4. CDR3 length: 15 residues. The CDR3 DNA sequence: TGTGCCAGCTCACCTCAGACAGGGGGCCACAATGAGCAGTTCTTC. Amino acid sequence: CASSPQTGGHNEQFF. Supplemented by reference TRBV18 and TRBJ2-1, the full variable domain reads NAGVMQNPRHLVRRRGQEARLRCSPMKGHSHVYWYRQLPEEGLKFMVYLQKENIIDESGMPKERFSAEFPKEGPSILRIQQVVRGDSAAYFCASSPQTGGHNEQFFGPGTRLTVL.

This clone appeared a few times. V gene TRBV5-1 combines with J gene TRBJ2-2; 10 bases are shared with TRBD2. Trimming cost V 2 bases and J 2 bases; bases outside gene matches: 12. Per the germline V gene, CDR1 is SGHRS and CDR2 is YFSETQ. CDR3 length: 19 residues. The CDR3 region is CASSFGPQLAGINTGELFF. CDR3 DNA sequence: TGCGCCAGCAGCTTTGGCCCGCAACTAGCGGGGATTAACACCGGGGAGCTGTTTTTT.

The J gene is TRBJ2-2, the V gene TRBV4-3; D is perhaps TRBD2 (5 bases). The length of the CDR3 is 15 residues. Between the trimmed V and J ends, which lost 4 bases and 5 bases, there was a span of 14 bases. The germline V gene has CDR1 LGHNA and CDR2 YSLEER. DNA of the CDR3: TGCGCCAGCAGCCCTCGGGAACCGAGGACCGGGGAGCTGTTTTTT. It translates to CASSPREPRTGELFF.